This TCR beta chain was profiled in a study of blood T cell repertoires in COVID-19. Study-wide context: In each case, the material was cDNA or gDNA derived from T cells, B-cell-depleted T cells, or PBMCs.

Profiled with immunoSEQ multiplex PCR; TCRdb holds only in-frame clones, not every one. The repertoire holds 350,000 or so clones, with about 90% as singletons. Clinical histories supplied by participants themselves formed the basis of cohort assignment. Before being deemed recovered, Cohort 3 donors had two negative PCRs, clearance, or symptom resolution. The CDR3 is 16 residues long. Trimming removed 2 bases from V and 1 base from J; junction bases left unmatched: 5. Germline CDR1 is MNHEY and CDR2 is SVGEGT. This clonotype originated in a woman in her twenties or thirties who had recovered from COVID-19. Sequencing was performed on PBMCs or T cells enriched from blood (not recorded which). This rearrangement joins TRBV6-2 or TRBV6-3 to TRBJ2-4; 7 bases line up with TRBD1. As DNA, the CDR3 is TGTGCCAGCAGTTACCAGGACAGGTTGGCCAAAAACATTCAGTACTTC. Translated, it gives CASSYQDRLAKNIQYF.